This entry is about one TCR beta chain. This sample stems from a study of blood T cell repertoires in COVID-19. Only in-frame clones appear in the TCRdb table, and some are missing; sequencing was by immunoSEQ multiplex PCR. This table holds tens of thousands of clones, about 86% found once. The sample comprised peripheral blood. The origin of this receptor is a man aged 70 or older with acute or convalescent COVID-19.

The CDR3 sequence is CASSFSGGQETQYF. For the CDR3, the DNA is TGCGCCAGCAGCTTTAGCGGGGGACAAGAGACCCAGTACTTC. The chain uses TRBV5-1 and TRBJ2-5, with 9 bases fitting TRBD2. This CDR3 is 14 amino acids long. J gave up 2 bases and V 2 bases, and 1 base lay outside the gene matches. In germline, CDR1 is SGHRS, CDR2 YFSETQ.